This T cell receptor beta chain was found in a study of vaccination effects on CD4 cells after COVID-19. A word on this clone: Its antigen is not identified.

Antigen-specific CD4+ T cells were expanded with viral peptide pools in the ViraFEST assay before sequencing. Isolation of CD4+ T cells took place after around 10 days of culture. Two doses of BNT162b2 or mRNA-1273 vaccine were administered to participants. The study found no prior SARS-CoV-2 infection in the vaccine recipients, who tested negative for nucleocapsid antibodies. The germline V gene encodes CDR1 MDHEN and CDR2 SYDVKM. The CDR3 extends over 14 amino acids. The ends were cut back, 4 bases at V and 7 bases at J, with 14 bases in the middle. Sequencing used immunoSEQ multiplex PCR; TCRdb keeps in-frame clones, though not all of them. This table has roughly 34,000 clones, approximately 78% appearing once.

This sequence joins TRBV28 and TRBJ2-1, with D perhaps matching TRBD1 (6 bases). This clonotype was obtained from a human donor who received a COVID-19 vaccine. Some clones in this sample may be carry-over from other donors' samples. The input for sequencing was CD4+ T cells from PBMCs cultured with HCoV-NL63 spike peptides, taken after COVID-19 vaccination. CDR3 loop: CASSSRVTGNEQFF. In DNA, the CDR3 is TGTGCCAGCAGTTCGAGGGTAACAGGGAATGAGCAGTTCTTC.